The 13 T cell receptor beta chains presented below share a single source sample, sequenced in a study of T cells in Graves' hyperthyroidism and ophthalmopathy (dated by TCRdb to between 2017 and 2020). To prepare the library, multiplex PCR was applied. Reads for this sample came from an Illumina HiSeq 2000. The TCR beta CDR3 regions were amplified from RNA transcripts. The first round of RT-PCR for the TCR CDR3 was performed with the HTBI primer set and the Qiagen OneStep RT-PCR kit. The raw public reads went through TCRdb reprocessing: fastp at Q25, MiXCR clone calling, in-frame beta chains kept. When rows share a CDR3 protein, they turn into one entry using the most common DNA and genes. The sample data list some 500,000 distinct CDR3 sequences, and about 15% of these were observed just once. The top ten clonotypes cover around 17% of the sample. Sequenced input: blood. These receptor sequences come from a woman under 30 with Graves' hyperthyroidism.

The rearrangement uses TRBV25-1 and TRBJ1-2, with D possibly being TRBD1 (5 bases). Trimming removed 7 bases from V and 2 bases from J, with 11 bases in between. The CDR3 is 13 amino acids. Looked up from germline, CDR1 is MGHDK and CDR2 is SYGVNS. The chain's CDR3 is CASTNWGNYGYTF. Here the CDR3 DNA reads TGTGCCAGCACAAACTGGGGGAACTATGGCTACACCTTC.

This clonotype occurred many times. DNA of the CDR3: TGTGCCAGCTCACCTTCCCCGGACAGTTCCCTCCACTTT. It encodes CASSPSPDSSLHF. The gene calls are TRBV18 and TRBJ1-6, with D maybe TRBD1 (6 bases). V lost 3 bases to trimming and J lost 14 bases, with 14 bases between them. This CDR3 comprises 13 residues. Germline assignment: CDR1 KGHSH and CDR2 LQKENI.

This clonotype was seen repeatedly, ten times or more. This sequence joins TRBV25-1 and TRBJ2-2; 14 bases map to TRBD2. The CDR3 has 19 residues. Germline V gives CDR1 MGHDK, CDR2 SYGVNS. Trimming cost V 4 bases and J 0 bases; bases outside gene matches: 7. The CDR3 bases are TGTGCCAGCAGTGGGGGGCCGGGACTAGCGGGAGCGAACACCGGGGAGCTGTTTTTT. Its translation: CASSGGPGLAGANTGELFF.

This clonotype was observed at least ten times. The chain couples TRBV12-3 or TRBV12-4 to TRBJ2-3, with D uncertain. The V and J ends lost 6 bases and 2 bases respectively, with 6 bases between them. This CDR3 contains 12 residues. The CDR3 coding sequence is TGTGCCAGCAGCTCGGACACAGATACGCAGTATTTT. Translated, it gives CASSSDTDTQYF.

Concerning this clonotype: This clone may be a read error of a much larger clone one base away. The chain is built from TRBV5-6 and TRBJ1-5; D is undetermined. The germline gives CDR1 SGHDT, CDR2 YYEEEE. This CDR3 has 16 residues. This CDR3 is CASGLAPGRGNQPQHF. CDR3 coding DNA: TGTGCCAGCGGCTTGGCCCCGGGTAGGGGCAATCAGCCCCAGCATTTT.

This clonotype has a count of ten or more. The chain has TRBV10-3 and TRBJ1-1; 7 bases line up with TRBD1. The V gene's germline CDR1 is ENHRY and CDR2 SYGVKD. After removal of 7 bases from V and 5 bases from J, the junction contained 4 bases not matched to a gene. CDR3 size: 12 residues. CDR3 protein: CAINSGGTEAFF. The CDR3 region has the DNA TGTGCCATCAACTCAGGGGGGACTGAAGCTTTCTTT.

The V gene is TRBV5-1, the J gene TRBJ2-7; D gene uncertain. The germline V gene encodes CDR1 SGHRS and CDR2 YFSETQ. Trimming pared 4 bases from V and 5 bases from J, leaving 16 bases between. The CDR3 loop spans 14 amino acids. CDR3 sequence: CASSPRARVDEQYF. CDR3 coding DNA: TGCGCCAGCAGCCCCCGGGCCCGAGTGGACGAGCAGTACTTC. Combining the CDR3 with reference TRBV5-1 and TRBJ2-7 gives the whole variable domain KAGVTQTPRYLIKTRGQQVTLSCSPISGHRSVSWYQQTPGQGLQFLFEYFSETQRNKGNFPGRFSGRQFSNSRSEMNVSTLELGDSALYLCASSPRARVDEQYFGPGTRLTVT.

This clonotype was counted ten times or more. The CDR3 region has the DNA TGCAGTGCTAGTAAAGATACGCAGTATTTT. Translated: CSASKDTQYF. The rearrangement links TRBV20-1 to TRBJ2-3, with D uncertain. V was shortened by 3 bases and J by 5 bases, with 3 bases between the two germline ends. The CDR3 runs 10 residues. Germline loops: CDR1 DFQATT, CDR2 SNEGSKA (reference sequence).

In this sample, this clonotype turned up a few times. The chain is built from TRBV7-3 and TRBJ2-1; TRBD2 matches 8 bases. The CDR3 runs to 19 residues. The V gene's germline CDR1 is SGHTA and CDR2 FQGTGA. Unmatched junction bases numbered 17, after V lost 1 base and J lost 6 bases. The CDR3 DNA sequence: TGTGCCAGCAGCTTAAGGGGAGCAGGAGCCCTAGCGGGCCTCAATGAGCAGTTCTTC. This translates into CASSLRGAGALAGLNEQFF.

This clonotype was observed a few times. V and J are TRBV19 and TRBJ2-5, with D maybe TRBD1 (6 bases). CDR1 and CDR2 from the germline V gene are LNHDA and SQIVND (reference sequence). The CDR3 is 15 residues long. Between the trimmed V and J ends, which lost 1 base and 5 bases, there was a span of 14 bases. The CDR3 here is CASSIAAQGLETQYF. As DNA, the CDR3 is TGTGCCAGTAGTATAGCCGCGCAGGGGCTGGAGACCCAGTACTTC.

This clonotype was seen a few times. The rearrangement uses TRBV30 and TRBJ1-5, with a possible D match to TRBD1 (5 bases). This CDR3 is built from 14 residues. V lost 4 bases, J lost 2 bases, and 12 bases lay in between. Germline V lookup: CDR1 GTSNPN, CDR2 SVGIG (reference sequence). The CDR3 protein is CAWNADSRNQPQHF. As DNA, the CDR3 is TGTGCCTGGAATGCCGACAGCCGCAATCAGCCCCAGCATTTT.

This clonotype was seen at least ten times. The V call is TRBV29-1, the J call TRBJ1-1; D gene unclear. V shed 3 bases and J shed 7 bases, with 6 bases lying between them. The CDR3 has 10 residues. Per germline, CDR1 SQVTM and CDR2 ANQGSEA. The CDR3, as DNA: TGCAGCGTTGAGCGAGATGAAGCTTTCTTT. Protein: CSVERDEAFF.

This clonotype was observed a handful of times. This chain connects TRBV19 to TRBJ1-5; possible D gene TRBD1, 5 bases. This CDR3 is built from 15 residues. The germline gives CDR1 LNHDA, CDR2 SQIVND (reference sequence). Trimming stripped 5 bases from V and 7 bases from J, with 18 bases between. The CDR3 coding sequence is TGTGCCAGTAGTTGGGGCAGGGCCGAAGGGCAGCCCCAGCATTTT. Protein sequence: CASSWGRAEGQPQHF.